Presented here are 27 T cell receptor beta chains from one specimen sequenced in a study of blood T cell repertoires in COVID-19. This table comes from immunoSEQ multiplex PCR, and its TCRdb copy is limited to in-frame clones, with some not included. The sample comprises about 92,000 clones, about three quarters of which are singletons, and around 9% rests with the top ten. The material sequenced was peripheral blood. These TCRs come from a man over 45 who had recovered from COVID-19.

This rearrangement joins TRBV5-1 to TRBJ2-7; 11 positions agree with TRBD2. Trimming took 4 bases from V and 1 from J; bases not matched to a gene: 4. CDR3 length: 15 residues. The V gene's germline CDR1 is SGHRS and CDR2 YFSETQ. In nucleotides, the CDR3 is TGCGCCAGCAGCACCACTAGCGGGGGTTCCTACGAGCAGTACTTC. Protein: CASSTTSGGSYEQYF.

For the CDR3, the DNA is TGCGCCAGCAGCCTTACAGGGATAAATCAGCCCCAGCATTTT. Protein sequence: CASSLTGINQPQHF. This chain joins TRBV5-1 and TRBJ1-5; a weak D match, TRBD1 (6 bases). The germline V and J ends were trimmed by 4 bases and 4 bases, with 12 bases remaining between them. The germline V gene encodes CDR1 SGHRS and CDR2 YFSETQ. The CDR3 spans 14 residues. The whole variable domain, filled in from reference TRBV5-1 and TRBJ1-5, reads KAGVTQTPRYLIKTRGQQVTLSCSPISGHRSVSWYQQTPGQGLQFLFEYFSETQRNKGNFPGRFSGRQFSNSRSEMNVSTLELGDSALYLCASSLTGINQPQHFGDGTRLSIL.

The chain recombines TRBV7-3 with TRBJ1-1; TRBD1 is a possible D gene (6 bases). Deletions cut 5 bases from V and 0 bases from J, with 10 bases between. Germline assignment: CDR1 SGHTA and CDR2 FQGTGA. The CDR3 covers 14 residues. CDR3 DNA sequence: TGTGCCAGCAGCCCTCGACAGGTGAACACTGAAGCTTTCTTT. Its translation: CASSPRQVNTEAFF.

CDR3 bases: TGTGCCAGCAGCTTAGTACTGTCCGGGGGGTTCTACGAGCAGTACTTC. It translates to CASSLVLSGGFYEQYF. This chain connects TRBV7-8 to TRBJ2-7, with 7 bases that match TRBD2. The length of the CDR3 is 16 residues. Germline-derived CDR1 and CDR2 are SGHVS and FQNEAQ. V lost 1 base, J lost 3 bases, and 9 bases stayed unmatched.

V is TRBV14 and J is TRBJ2-7, with no clear D. V lost 1 base and J lost 4, with 11 bases in between. This CDR3 comprises 14 residues. Germline CDR1 reads SGHDN; CDR2 reads FVKESK. The CDR3 is CASSQVQSPYEQYF. The CDR3 bases are TGTGCCAGCAGCCAAGTTCAGTCCCCTTACGAGCAGTACTTC.

This chain joins TRBV9 and TRBJ2-1; 7 nucleotides agree with TRBD1. V dropped 4 bases and J dropped 6; count of bases not matched to a gene: 10. The germline V gene has CDR1 SGDLS and CDR2 YYNGEE. This CDR3 is 15 amino acids long. The CDR3 DNA reads TGTGCCAGCAGCCCAAGGACAGGCCCCTCCAATGAGCAGTTCTTC. The encoded protein is CASSPRTGPSNEQFF. Complete variable domain (other parts from reference TRBV9 and TRBJ2-1): DSGVTQTPKHLITATGQRVTLRCSPRSGDLSVYWYQQSLDQGLQFLIQYYNGEERAKGNILERFSAQQFPDLHSELNLSSLELGDSALYFCASSPRTGPSNEQFFGPGTRLTVL.

The chain carries TRBV5-1 and TRBJ2-3; 9 nucleotides match TRBD1. The CDR3 has 16 residues. Germline CDR1 and CDR2: SGHRS and YFSETQ. Germline trimming cut 1 base from V and 0 bases from J; bases unmatched to any gene: 3. In DNA, the CDR3 is TGCGCCAGCAGCTTGACGGGACAGGGAAGCACAGATACGCAGTATTTT. Encoded protein: CASSLTGQGSTDTQYF.

The V call is TRBV14, the J call TRBJ1-1; 8 bases line up with TRBD1. The CDR3 contains 14 residues. Germline trimming cut 4 bases from V and 4 bases from J; bases unmatched to any gene: 5. CDR1 is SGHDN, CDR2 FVKESK, per germline. In DNA form, the CDR3 reads TGTGCCAGCAGCCTAACTACAGGGGGCACTGAAGCTTTCTTT. This sequence encodes CASSLTTGGTEAFF.

The gene calls are TRBV5-8 and TRBJ1-5; 8 bases are shared with TRBD1. The V gene's germline CDR1 is SGHTS and CDR2 YDEGEE. With 2 bases clipped from V and 0 bases from J, the junction kept 4 bases outside the gene matches. This CDR3 contains 16 residues. CDR3 residues: CASSFSRGHSNQPQHF. CDR3 coding DNA: TGTGCCAGCAGCTTCTCCAGGGGGCATAGCAATCAGCCCCAGCATTTT. Drawing the rest from reference TRBV5-8 and TRBJ1-5, the complete variable domain is EAGVTQSPTHLIKTRGQQATLRCSPISGHTSVYWYQQALGLGLQFLLWYDEGEERNRGNFPPRFSGRQFPNYSSELNVNALELEDSALYLCASSFSRGHSNQPQHFGDGTRLSIL.

V and J are TRBV7-3 and TRBJ2-2; 7 nucleotides match TRBD1. CDR3 length: 14 residues. Germline V gene sequence: CDR1 SGHTA, CDR2 FQGTGA. The V and J ends lost 4 bases and 3 bases, in that order; junction bases with no gene match: 2. The chain's CDR3 is CASSCQGDTGELFF. The CDR3 DNA is TGTGCCAGCAGCTGCCAGGGGGACACCGGGGAGCTGTTTTTT.

This rearrangement joins TRBV9 to TRBJ1-5; 8 nucleotides match TRBD1. V trimming: 2 bases; J trimming: 5 bases; junction bases outside the gene matches: 3. The CDR3 is 14 amino acids. Germline CDR1 and CDR2: SGDLS and YYNGEE. In DNA form, the CDR3 reads TGTGCCAGCAGCGTCGGACAGGGCGATCAGCCCCAGCATTTT. Its protein is CASSVGQGDQPQHF. Based on the CDR3 plus reference TRBV9 and TRBJ1-5, the full variable domain is DSGVTQTPKHLITATGQRVTLRCSPRSGDLSVYWYQQSLDQGLQFLIQYYNGEERAKGNILERFSAQQFPDLHSELNLSSLELGDSALYFCASSVGQGDQPQHFGDGTRLSIL.

The chain links TRBV19 to TRBJ2-1, with 8 positions matching TRBD1. CDR1 is LNHDA, CDR2 SQIVND, per germline (reference sequence). The length of the CDR3 is 15 residues. Germline trimming cut 5 bases from V and 4 bases from J; bases unmatched to any gene: 7. The CDR3 coding sequence is TGTGCCAGTAGTCCCGACAGGGGCCCTTACAATGAGCAGTTCTTC. Translating gives CASSPDRGPYNEQFF.

The chain combines TRBV4-2 with TRBJ2-3, with 11 nucleotides matching TRBD2. The CDR3 extends over 18 amino acids. Germline CDR1 LGHNA, CDR2 YNFKEQ. With V trimmed by 4 bases and J by 3 bases, 12 bases remained unmatched. The CDR3 nucleotides are TGTGCCAGCAGCCTATATAGCGGGAGGGGGGGTAAGACAGATACGCAGTATTTT. Translated: CASSLYSGRGGKTDTQYF.

This chain links TRBV29-1 with TRBJ2-1; D gene unclear. Germline V gives CDR1 SQVTM, CDR2 ANQGSEA. V was trimmed by 6 bases and J by 0 bases, leaving 9 bases between them. This CDR3 comprises 13 residues. The CDR3 region has the DNA TGCAGCGTCGACTCCAGCTCCTACAATGAGCAGTTCTTC. This gives the protein CSVDSSSYNEQFF.

The chain uses TRBV9 and TRBJ1-4, with D unresolved. This CDR3 contains 14 residues. Germline-derived CDR1 and CDR2 are SGDLS and YYNGEE. Between the trimmed V and J ends, which lost 0 bases and 7 bases, there was a span of 10 bases. The CDR3 nucleotides read TGTGCCAGCAGCGTAGGAGGGCCCGTTGAAAAACTGTTTTTT. This codes for CASSVGGPVEKLFF.

The CDR3 nucleotides are TGTGCCAGCAGTCGTGTGGCCGAAGGGACACAGGCTTTCTTT. This codes for CASSRVAEGTQAFF. The chain is built from TRBV6-1 and TRBJ1-1, with D possibly being TRBD1 (6 bases). Trimming removed 5 bases from V and 11 bases from J, with 21 bases in between. The germline V gene has CDR1 MNHNS and CDR2 SASEGT. The CDR3 totals 14 residues.

CDR3 nucleotides: TGCGCCAGCAGCGCGACGGGACAGGGGTATGAAAAACTGTTTTTT. Translated, it gives CASSATGQGYEKLFF. This chain connects TRBV5-1 to TRBJ1-4, with 10 bases aligning to TRBD1. The CDR3 spans 15 residues. The V segment lost 4 bases and the J segment 6 bases; nucleotides outside the gene matches: 6. Germline V lookup: CDR1 SGHRS, CDR2 YFSETQ.

The chain recombines TRBV9 with TRBJ1-1; TRBD1 agrees at 7 bases. Trimming removed 3 bases from V and 6 bases from J; junction bases left unmatched: 8. Per the germline V gene, CDR1 is SGDLS and CDR2 is YYNGEE. There are 14 residues in the CDR3. The CDR3 nucleotides are TGTGCCAGCAGCGCCCAGGGACAGAGGGCTGAAGCTTTCTTT. This encodes CASSAQGQRAEAFF.

This clone was observed at least ten times. J is TRBJ1-2 and V is TRBV2; D is unresolved. Germline V gene data show CDR1 as SNHLY and CDR2 as FYNNEI. This CDR3 spans 13 amino acids. Deletions cut 7 bases from V and 3 bases from J, with 12 bases between. DNA for the CDR3: TGTGCCAGCACCCCGGTGGAGGACTATGGCTACACCTTC. Protein sequence: CASTPVEDYGYTF.

The chain combines TRBV5-1 with TRBJ2-7; 10 positions match TRBD2. V lost 5 bases, J lost 4 bases, and 3 bases stayed unmatched. The CDR3 extends over 13 amino acids. CDR1 SGHRS and CDR2 YFSETQ come from the germline V gene. CDR3 DNA sequence: TGCGCCAGCAGACTAGCGGGGCAATACGAGCAGTACTTC. The encoded protein is CASRLAGQYEQYF.

The chain links TRBV15 to TRBJ1-4; D uncertain. Germline V gene lookup returns CDR1 LNHNV and CDR2 YYDKDF (reference sequence). This CDR3 is 15 amino acids long. V gave up 1 base and J gave up 4 bases, with 10 bases separating them. This CDR3 reads CATSRAGQLNEKLFF. The CDR3 DNA sequence: TGTGCCACCAGCAGAGCAGGCCAGCTTAATGAAAAACTGTTTTTT. Looking up the rest from reference TRBV15 and TRBJ1-4 gives the full variable domain: DAMVIQNPRYQVTQFGKPVTLSCSQTLNHNVMYWYQQKSSQAPKLLFHYYDKDFNNEADTPDNFQSRRPNTSFCFLDIRSPGLGDTAMYLCATSRAGQLNEKLFFGSGTQLSVL.

CDR3 nucleotides: TGTGCCAGCAGCGGGGGGAGCGCACTGAACACTGAAGCTTTCTTT. Translating it yields CASSGGSALNTEAFF. This chain links TRBV7-3 with TRBJ1-1; weak D call: TRBD1 (5 bases). Germline lookup yields CDR1 SGHTA and CDR2 FQGTGA. The V end lost 5 bases, the J end lost 0 bases, and 13 bases lay between the germline ends. The CDR3 contains 15 residues.

The genes are TRBV28 and TRBJ2-7; 7 bases match TRBD1. The CDR3 has 15 residues. V lost 0 bases to trimming and J lost 2 bases; unmatched junction nucleotides: 4. From germline, CDR1 is MDHEN and CDR2 SYDVKM. The CDR3 bases are TGTGCCAGCAGTTTATGGGGACAGTTAACCTACGAGCAGTACTTC. This encodes CASSLWGQLTYEQYF.

This clone was counted only a few times. The chain employs TRBV2 and TRBJ1-1; a possible D gene is TRBD1 (6 bases). This CDR3 is built from 15 residues. Germline loops: CDR1 SNHLY, CDR2 FYNNEI. V lost 5 bases to trimming and J lost 1 base, with 14 bases between them. In DNA form, the CDR3 reads TGTGCCAGCAGTCCAACAGGGAACTGGAACACTGAAGCTTTCTTT. The encoded protein is CASSPTGNWNTEAFF. The full variable domain, rest sourced from reference TRBV2 and TRBJ1-1, is EPEVTQTPSHQVTQMGQEVILRCVPISNHLYFYWYRQILGQKVEFLVSFYNNEISEKSEIFDDQFSVERPDGSNFTLKIRSTKLEDSAMYFCASSPTGNWNTEAFFGQGTRLTVV.

This clone was counted a single time. The chain uses TRBV7-2 and TRBJ2-3, with D hard to call. V gave up 1 base and J gave up 7 bases, with 9 bases separating them. Looked up from germline, CDR1 is SGHTA and CDR2 is FQGNSA. This CDR3 contains 13 residues. CDR3 in amino acids: CASSLDPRNTQYF. In nucleotides, the CDR3 is TGTGCCAGCAGCTTAGATCCCAGGAATACGCAGTATTTT.

The J gene is TRBJ2-1, the V gene TRBV9, with TRBD2 identical over 9 bases. The CDR3 extends over 16 amino acids. Germline-derived CDR1 and CDR2 are SGDLS and YYNGEE. Trimming cost V 2 bases and J 9 bases; bases outside gene matches: 12. CDR3: CASSVFLAGGPGEQFF. In DNA form, the CDR3 reads TGTGCCAGCAGCGTTTTTTTGGCGGGAGGGCCTGGTGAGCAGTTCTTC.

The chain uses TRBV9 and TRBJ2-3; 11 nucleotides agree with TRBD2. This CDR3 comprises 15 residues. The trim removed 3 bases at V and 5 bases at J, leaving 5 bases unmatched. The germline CDR1 and CDR2 sequences are SGDLS and YYNGEE. CDR3 nucleotide sequence: TGTGCCAGCAGCGATACTAGCGGGGGAGAAGATACGCAGTATTTT. This encodes CASSDTSGGEDTQYF.